Shown below are 19 T cell receptor beta chains from a single sample sequenced in a study of OX40 agonist ivuxolimab in advanced cancers. The protocol was immunoSEQ multiplex PCR, while the TCRdb copy is restricted to in-frame clones and leaves out a portion. Of 57,000 or so clones listed, roughly 89% are singletons. The sample in question was CD4+ or CD8+ T cells sorted from blood, obtained in a trial of the OX40 agonist ivuxolimab. The receptors originated from an adult with an advanced solid tumor such as melanoma, head and neck, liver or kidney cancer.

In its sample, this clone was seen a few times. This chain uses TRBV4-1 with TRBJ2-2; 7 nucleotides match TRBD1. Germline V gene sequence: CDR1 MGHRA, CDR2 YSYEKL. The CDR3 is made up of 15 amino acids. The V segment lost 4 bases and the J segment 1 base; nucleotides outside the gene matches: 3. CDR3 nucleotides: TGCGCCAGCAGCCGCCGACAGGGGAACACCGGGGAGCTGTTTTTT. It codes for CASSRRQGNTGELFF.

V gene TRBV6-5 combines with J gene TRBJ2-7; 9 bases align to TRBD1. Germline CDR1 reads MNHEY; CDR2 reads SVGAGI. The CDR3 covers 16 residues. V gave up 2 bases and J gave up 0 bases; unmatched junction bases: 5. The CDR3 here is CASSYGTGLPSYEQYF. The CDR3 region has the DNA TGTGCCAGCAGTTACGGGACAGGGCTTCCCTCCTACGAGCAGTACTTC.

This sequence joins TRBV6-5 and TRBJ2-3; 8 bases are a match to TRBD2. Germline CDR1 is MNHEY and CDR2 is SVGAGI. V shed 8 bases and J 5 bases; nucleotides not matched to a gene: 9. This CDR3 is built from 14 residues. Here the CDR3 reads CASHGGGVGDTQYF. The CDR3 nucleotides are TGTGCCAGCCACGGGGGGGGCGTTGGAGATACGCAGTATTTT.

The V call is TRBV18, the J call TRBJ1-1; D is possibly TRBD1 (5 bases). This CDR3 region has 12 residues. Germline V gene sequence: CDR1 KGHSH, CDR2 LQKENI. Between the trimmed V and J ends, which lost 3 bases and 6 bases, there was a span of 8 bases. The CDR3 DNA reads TGTGCCAGCTCACCGGGGGGATCTGAAGCTTTCTTT. It yields the protein CASSPGGSEAFF.

The chain couples TRBV10-3 to TRBJ2-5, with D possibly being TRBD1 or TRBD2 (6 bases each). The V end was cut by 4 bases, the J end by 4 bases, with 16 bases between. This CDR3 region has 15 residues. The germline V gene has CDR1 ENHRY and CDR2 SYGVKD. CDR3 protein: CAISGIGGRVETQYF. The CDR3, as DNA: TGTGCCATCAGTGGGATCGGGGGCCGCGTAGAGACCCAGTACTTC.

For the CDR3, the DNA is TGTGCCAGTTCGGCGGCAGACAACTATGGCTACACCTTC. Encoded protein: CASSAADNYGYTF. The chain links TRBV19 to TRBJ1-2; D ambiguous. The V and J ends lost 8 bases and 2 bases respectively, with 12 bases between them. Germline CDR1 is LNHDA and CDR2 is SQIVND (reference sequence). The CDR3 covers 13 residues. Full variable domain (rest looked up from reference TRBV19 and TRBJ1-2): DGGITQSPKYLFRKEGQNVTLSCEQNLNHDAMYWYRQDPGQGLRLIYYSQIVNDFQKGDIAEGYSVSREKKESFPLTVTSAQKNPTAFYLCASSAADNYGYTFGSGTRLTVV.

V and J are TRBV7-2 and TRBJ1-1; 8 positions match TRBD1. Trimming removed 1 base from V and 7 bases from J; junction bases left unmatched: 2. Germline V gene sequence: CDR1 SGHTA, CDR2 FQGNSA. This CDR3 region has 13 residues. For the CDR3, the DNA is TGTGCCAGCAGCTTAGACAGGGGGGGTGAAGCTTTCTTT. Its protein product is CASSLDRGGEAFF.

The J gene is TRBJ2-5, the V gene TRBV30; 7 positions agree with TRBD2. This CDR3 spans 15 amino acids. CDR1 GTSNPN and CDR2 SVGIG come from the germline V gene (reference sequence). V was clipped by 4 bases and J by 5 bases; unmatched bases: 13. The CDR3, as DNA: TGTGCCTGGAACTTTGGGCTAGCGGAAACGGAGACCCAGTACTTC. It codes for CAWNFGLAETETQYF.

V usage is TRBV30 and J usage is TRBJ1-2; possibly TRBD1 for D (5 bases). From germline, CDR1 is GTSNPN and CDR2 SVGIG (reference sequence). The CDR3 is 13 amino acids. Trimming took 2 bases from V and 6 from J, leaving 13 bases between them. The CDR3 is CAWSSQGFDGYTF. The CDR3 coding sequence is TGTGCCTGGAGTAGTCAGGGTTTCGATGGCTACACCTTC.

This clone has a single count. This chain links TRBV7-9 with TRBJ1-3; D is unresolved. The CDR3 spans 14 residues. In germline, CDR1 is SEHNR, CDR2 FQNEAQ (reference sequence). V was pared by 5 bases and J by 1 base, with 9 bases between. The CDR3 sequence is CASSPPGSGNTIYF. CDR3 in DNA: TGTGCCAGCAGCCCACCGGGATCTGGAAACACCATATATTTT.

V gene TRBV15 combines with J gene TRBJ2-1, with 7 bases identical to TRBD2. The germline V gene encodes CDR1 LNHNV and CDR2 YYDKDF (reference sequence). CDR3 length: 14 residues. With 0 bases clipped from V and 9 bases from J, the junction kept 5 bases outside the gene matches. The CDR3 reads CATSRDGRAGEQFF. In nucleotides, the CDR3 is TGTGCCACCAGCAGAGATGGGAGGGCCGGTGAGCAGTTCTTC. The full variable domain, rest sourced from reference TRBV15 and TRBJ2-1, is DAMVIQNPRYQVTQFGKPVTLSCSQTLNHNVMYWYQQKSSQAPKLLFHYYDKDFNNEADTPDNFQSRRPNTSFCFLDIRSPGLGDTAMYLCATSRDGRAGEQFFGPGTRLTVL.

The rearrangement uses TRBV7-2 and TRBJ2-2; maybe TRBD2 (6 bases). The CDR3 loop spans 14 amino acids. Germline values: CDR1 SGHTA, CDR2 FQGNSA. Trimming removed 0 bases at V and 4 bases at J, with 6 bases between. CDR3 in amino acids: CASSLAGGTGELFF. The CDR3 coding sequence is TGTGCCAGCAGCTTAGCGGGGGGCACCGGGGAGCTGTTTTTT.

V is TRBV7-9 and J is TRBJ1-5, with D unresolved. The germline V gene has CDR1 SEHNR and CDR2 FQNEAQ (reference sequence). There are 15 residues in the CDR3. V was shortened by 3 bases and J by 4 bases, with 13 bases between the two germline ends. The CDR3 DNA sequence: TGTGCCAGCAGCTTCGGCGGAGACACTAATCAGCCCCAGCATTTT. Encoded protein: CASSFGGDTNQPQHF.

The V and J genes are TRBV4-3 and TRBJ2-5; TRBD2 agrees at 15 bases. The CDR3 is 16 amino acids. The germline CDR1 and CDR2 sequences are LGHNA and YSLEER. V was clipped by 5 bases and J by 4 bases; unmatched bases: 5. In nucleotides, the CDR3 is TGCGCCAGCAGCTCCGGACTAGCGGGGGGGCCAGAGACCCAGTACTTC. This codes for CASSSGLAGGPETQYF.

This clone is labeled medium-sized. Other DNA sequences of this sample code for an identical CDR3. The rearrangement links TRBV29-1 to TRBJ1-2; D may be TRBD1 (5 bases). Trimming pared 6 bases from V and 4 bases from J, leaving 9 bases between. CDR1 is SQVTM and CDR2 is ANQGSEA in the germline V gene. The CDR3 length is 11 residues. The CDR3 is CSVDDSYGYTF. As DNA, the CDR3 is TGCAGCGTCGATGACAGCTATGGCTACACCTTC.

The chain's CDR3 is CASSPPGTAAIEQFF. The CDR3, as DNA: TGTGCCAGCTCACCACCTGGGACAGCCGCAATCGAGCAGTTCTTC. The rearrangement uses TRBV18 and TRBJ2-1, with 7 bases matching TRBD1. Germline lookup yields CDR1 KGHSH and CDR2 LQKENI. This CDR3 comprises 15 residues. V was clipped by 0 bases and J by 10 bases; unmatched bases: 9.

V gene TRBV9 combines with J gene TRBJ1-4; 11 nucleotides match TRBD1. The CDR3 is 17 amino acids. Looked up from germline, CDR1 is SGDLS and CDR2 is YYNGEE. J was trimmed by 5 bases and V by 4 bases; bases with no gene match: 10. The DNA for the CDR3 is TGTGCCAGCAGCTCGGGACAGGGGGTGAAGATCAATGAAAAACTGTTTTTT. This sequence encodes CASSSGQGVKINEKLFF.

The count of this clone is one. The chain is built from TRBV2 and TRBJ1-2; a possible D gene is TRBD1 (6 bases). The CDR3 extends over 14 amino acids. Trimming removed 7 bases at V and 6 bases at J, with 18 bases between. Germline CDR1 is SNHLY and CDR2 is FYNNEI. CDR3 coding DNA: TGTGCCAGCACCATACAGGGAATTGCTGATGGCTACACCTTC. Translated, it gives CASTIQGIADGYTF. Filled out from reference TRBV2 and TRBJ1-2, the complete variable domain reads EPEVTQTPSHQVTQMGQEVILRCVPISNHLYFYWYRQILGQKVEFLVSFYNNEISEKSEIFDDQFSVERPDGSNFTLKIRSTKLEDSAMYFCASTIQGIADGYTFGSGTRLTVV.

J is TRBJ2-4 and V is TRBV18; tentatively, D is TRBD2 (5 bases). V was cut by 3 bases and J by 6 bases, with 9 bases left in between. The CDR3 is made up of 13 amino acids. CDR1 is KGHSH, CDR2 LQKENI, per germline. The CDR3 nucleotides are TGTGCCAGCTCACCGGTACGGGGAAACATTCAGTACTTC. As protein: CASSPVRGNIQYF. The full variable domain, with the rest looked up from reference TRBV18 and TRBJ2-4, is NAGVMQNPRHLVRRRGQEARLRCSPMKGHSHVYWYRQLPEEGLKFMVYLQKENIIDESGMPKERFSAEFPKEGPSILRIQQVVRGDSAAYFCASSPVRGNIQYFGAGTRLSVL.